This T cell receptor beta chain was sequenced during a study of shared clonotypes between healthy human individuals. The CDR3 sequence is 14 residues long. V dropped 1 base and J dropped 0 bases, with 4 bases sitting between them. Germline assignment: CDR1 LGHNA and CDR2 YNFKEQ. Naive CD8 cells were CD45RO-negative, positively selected for CCR7, excluding terminally differentiated effector memory CD45RA+ cells. The donors, all of them Caucasian adults, lived in Nashville, Tennessee. This table comes from immunoSEQ multiplex PCR, and its TCRdb copy is limited to in-frame clones, with some not included. The sample includes about 1,900,000 clones, over 85% of them seen just once.

Material for sequencing was naive CD8+ T cells sorted from blood. The TCR was taken from a man aged 18 to 30 in good health. The gene calls are TRBV4-2 and TRBJ1-5; D unresolved. CDR3 region: CASSQGLSNQPQHF. DNA for the CDR3: TGTGCCAGCAGCCAAGGTCTTAGCAATCAGCCCCAGCATTTT.